These 15 T cell receptor beta chains share one sample of origin, sequenced in a study of cytotoxic CD8 clonotypes in ibrutinib-treated CLL. TCRdb's table, derived via immunoSEQ multiplex PCR, lists solely in-frame clones and lacks some. The repertoire has about 200,000 clones, approximately 68% of them found once; the top ten carry about an eighth. The source was PBMCs, collected after 24 months of ibrutinib treatment. The source is a human donor with chronic lymphocytic leukemia.

The V call is TRBV23-1, the J call TRBJ2-1; D may be TRBD1 or TRBD2 (6 bases each). TRBV23-1 is reported as an ORF; its role is uncertain. This CDR3 has 15 amino acids. Between the trimmed V and J ends, which lost 4 bases and 7 bases, there was a span of 17 bases. The CDR3 region is CASSRTTGAGNEQFF. The CDR3 bases are TGCGCCAGCAGTCGAACGACAGGCGCGGGAAATGAGCAGTTCTTC.

The chain couples TRBV19 to TRBJ2-1; either TRBD1 or TRBD2 may supply D (5 bases each). Looked up from germline, CDR1 is LNHDA and CDR2 is SQIVND (reference sequence). CDR3 length: 16 residues. V shed 4 bases and J shed 5 bases, with 18 bases lying between them. The CDR3 bases are TGTGCCAGTAGTAGAACCGGGACCGATATCCACAATGAGCAGTTCTTC. Translated: CASSRTGTDIHNEQFF.

This clone was seen more than once but under ten times. The chain recombines TRBV11-2 with TRBJ2-7, with a possible D match to TRBD2 (6 bases). Trimming took off 2 bases at V and 1 base at J, with 15 bases between the two ends. Germline CDR1 is SGHAT and CDR2 is FQNNGV. The CDR3 sequence is 16 residues long. CDR3 DNA sequence: TGTGCCAGCAGCTTAAGGTCGGGACTGGCGTCCTACGAGCAGTACTTC. This sequence encodes CASSLRSGLASYEQYF.

This rearrangement joins TRBV7-8 to TRBJ1-3; maybe TRBD1 (5 bases). Germline CDR1 SGHVS, CDR2 FQNEAQ. CDR3 length: 15 residues. Deletions cut 5 bases from V and 4 bases from J, with 15 bases between. CDR3 in amino acids: CASSGEPGRGNTIYF. For the CDR3, the DNA is TGTGCCAGCAGCGGAGAACCAGGGCGCGGAAACACCATATATTTT.

The chain combines TRBV30 with TRBJ2-3, with no clear D. This CDR3 is 14 amino acids long. Per the germline V gene, CDR1 is GTSNPN and CDR2 is SVGIG (reference sequence). V was shortened by 2 bases and J by 0 bases, with 9 bases between the two germline ends. The CDR3 DNA follows: TGTGCCTGGAGTTCCGGATTAAGCACAGATACGCAGTATTTT. Translated: CAWSSGLSTDTQYF. The full variable domain, with the rest looked up from reference TRBV30 and TRBJ2-3, is SQTIHQWPATLVQPVGSPLSLECTVEGTSNPNLYWYRQAAGRGLQLLFYSVGIGQISSEVPQNLSASRPQDRQFILSSKKLLLSDSGFYLCAWSSGLSTDTQYFGPGTRLTVL.

The J gene is TRBJ2-5, the V gene TRBV9, with 10 positions matching TRBD2. V shed 3 bases, J shed 2 bases, and the junction held 7 bases outside the gene matches. CDR3 length: 16 amino acids. Germline CDR1 reads SGDLS; CDR2 reads YYNGEE. CDR3 sequence (DNA): TGTGCCAGCAGCGGGTCTATAGCGGGAGGACAAGAGACCCAGTACTTC. Translated: CASSGSIAGGQETQYF.

The V and J genes are TRBV19 and TRBJ2-7, with TRBD2 matching 11 bases. V lost 2 bases to trimming and J lost 2 bases; unmatched junction nucleotides: 14. The germline gives CDR1 LNHDA, CDR2 SQIVND (reference sequence). CDR3 size: 19 residues. CDR3 sequence reads: CASSIRGTSGEYYAYEQYF. CDR3 coding DNA: TGTGCCAGTAGTATACGGGGGACTAGCGGAGAGTACTACGCCTACGAGCAGTACTTC.

V usage is TRBV7-9 and J usage is TRBJ2-1; 7 nucleotides agree with TRBD2. CDR1 and CDR2 from the germline V gene are SEHNR and FQNEAQ (reference sequence). The CDR3 contains 15 residues. J gave up 1 base and V 6 bases, and 6 bases lay outside the gene matches. CDR3 bases: TGTGCCAGCAGTTTTCCGGGACTATCCTACAATGAGCAGTTCTTC. Amino acids: CASSFPGLSYNEQFF.

The chain is built from TRBV7-6 and TRBJ2-7; unclear D gene. Trimming shortened V by 1 base and J by 4 bases, and 11 bases separated the two germline ends. CDR3 length: 14 amino acids. Germline CDR1 reads SGHVS; CDR2 reads FNYEAQ. CDR3 in amino acids: CASSLGPELYEQYF. The CDR3 DNA follows: TGTGCCAGCAGCTTAGGACCGGAATTGTACGAGCAGTACTTC.

The V and J genes are TRBV6-1 and TRBJ2-7; D gene uncertain. The CDR3 totals 11 residues. Trimming stripped 4 bases from V and 2 bases from J, with 3 bases between. In germline, CDR1 is MNHNS, CDR2 SASEGT. The chain's CDR3 is CASSAAYEQYF. CDR3 nucleotides: TGTGCCAGCAGTGCGGCCTACGAGCAGTACTTC.

In this sample, this clone turned up once. The genes are TRBV4-3 and TRBJ2-4; 7 nucleotides agree with TRBD1. Germline V lookup: CDR1 LGHNA, CDR2 YSLEER. This CDR3 is built from 15 residues. The V segment lost 0 bases and the J segment 6 bases; nucleotides outside the gene matches: 5. In DNA, the CDR3 is TGCGCCAGCAGCCAAGAAAGACAGGGTCTAAACATTCAGTACTTC. This translates into CASSQERQGLNIQYF.

The V gene is TRBV6-6, the J gene TRBJ2-7; weak D call: TRBD1 (6 bases). The CDR3 contains 14 residues. V was clipped by 4 bases and J by 5 bases, with 15 bases between them. Germline CDR1 and CDR2: MNHNY and SVGAGI (reference sequence). CDR3: CASSLRQGKDEQYF. The CDR3 DNA sequence: TGTGCCAGCAGTTTGCGGCAGGGGAAGGACGAGCAGTACTTC.

The rearrangement links TRBV15 to TRBJ2-1; weak D call: TRBD1 (5 bases). The length of the CDR3 is 15 residues. Looked up from germline, CDR1 is LNHNV and CDR2 is YYDKDF (reference sequence). Trimming removed 7 bases at V and 2 bases at J, with 15 bases between. The CDR3 region is CATTAGKAAYNEQFF. The CDR3 region has the DNA TGTGCCACCACCGCAGGGAAAGCCGCCTACAATGAGCAGTTCTTC.

The chain is built from TRBV11-3 and TRBJ2-1; D possibly corresponds to TRBD1 (5 bases). Germline CDR1 is SGHNT and CDR2 is YENEEA. The CDR3 length is 13 residues. Trimming removed 5 bases at V and 2 bases at J, with 7 bases between. The CDR3 DNA is TGTGCCAGCAGCAAGGGGCCCTACAATGAGCAGTTCTTC. Protein sequence: CASSKGPYNEQFF.

The chain employs TRBV9 and TRBJ2-5; tentatively, D is TRBD2 (6 bases). CDR3 length: 15 amino acids. Germline V CDR1 and CDR2: SGDLS, YYNGEE. With 3 bases removed from V and 5 bases from J, the gap between germline ends came to 17 bases. CDR3 in amino acids: CASSGRGTHGETQYF. The CDR3 nucleotides are TGTGCCAGCAGCGGACGCGGGACCCACGGGGAGACCCAGTACTTC.